Shown below are 27 T cell receptor beta chains from a single sample sequenced in a study of cytomegalovirus exposure and HLA in healthy donors. Primers for the PCR totalled 60 Vbeta and 13 Jbeta. The repertoire was sequenced with immunoSEQ multiplex PCR; TCRdb's copy has only in-frame clones and lacks some. The sample records some 120,000 clones, over 65% being singletons. Sequencing was performed on PBMCs. The receptors here all came from a woman aged 40 to 50 in good health and CMV-seronegative.

This clone was counted only a few times. The rearrangement uses TRBV6-5 and TRBJ2-7, with 7 bases fitting TRBD1. Germline V lookup: CDR1 MNHEY, CDR2 SVGAGI. CDR3 length: 15 amino acids. The trim removed 8 bases at V and 2 bases at J, leaving 12 bases unmatched. CDR3 region: CASSPQGTFAYEQYF. In DNA, the CDR3 is TGTGCCAGCTCGCCACAGGGGACATTTGCCTACGAGCAGTACTTC.

This chain uses TRBV5-1 with TRBJ2-2, with 15 bases identical to TRBD2. CDR3 length: 20 amino acids. V dropped 3 bases and J dropped 5; count of bases not matched to a gene: 14. Germline V gives CDR1 SGHRS, CDR2 YFSETQ. This CDR3 reads CASSYGLAGGPWIGTGELFF. CDR3 DNA sequence: TGCGCCAGCAGCTACGGACTAGCGGGAGGGCCTTGGATTGGGACCGGGGAGCTGTTTTTT. The whole variable domain, remainder taken from reference TRBV5-1 and TRBJ2-2, is KAGVTQTPRYLIKTRGQQVTLSCSPISGHRSVSWYQQTPGQGLQFLFEYFSETQRNKGNFPGRFSGRQFSNSRSEMNVSTLELGDSALYLCASSYGLAGGPWIGTGELFFGEGSRLTVL.

This chain connects TRBV28 to TRBJ1-5; the match to TRBD1 covers 7 bases. With 6 bases clipped from V and 2 bases from J, the junction kept 7 bases outside the gene matches. Germline CDR1 reads MDHEN; CDR2 reads SYDVKM. The CDR3 is 15 amino acids. As DNA, the CDR3 is TGTGCCAGCAGCAAAGGACAGGTAGGCAATCAGCCCCAGCATTTT. Translated: CASSKGQVGNQPQHF. The variable domain in full, with the rest retrieved from reference TRBV28 and TRBJ1-5, is DVKVTQSSRYLVKRTGEKVFLECVQDMDHENMFWYRQDPGLGLRLIYFSYDVKMKEKGDIPEGYSVSREKKERFSLILESASTNQTSMYLCASSKGQVGNQPQHFGDGTRLSIL.

The chain links TRBV10-1 to TRBJ1-5, with 8 bases lining up with TRBD1. Germline assignment: CDR1 WNHNN and CDR2 SYGVQD (reference sequence). V lost 4 bases, J lost 7 bases, and 9 bases stayed unmatched. The CDR3 runs to 15 residues. As DNA, the CDR3 is TGCGCCAGCAGTGGCCCAGGGGGCCCGGGCCAGCCCCAGCATTTT. Protein sequence: CASSGPGGPGQPQHF.

This clone was picked up a small number of times. The chain joins TRBV7-2 to TRBJ2-1; possible D gene TRBD2, 6 bases. Germline loops: CDR1 SGHTA, CDR2 FQGNSA. The CDR3 sequence is 13 residues long. V was clipped by 7 bases and J by 3 bases, with 10 bases between them. CDR3 region: CASTSANYNEQFF. DNA for the CDR3: TGTGCCAGCACTAGCGCCAACTACAATGAGCAGTTCTTC.

The chain uses TRBV5-1 and TRBJ2-1; TRBD2 is a possible D gene (5 bases). V was cut by 0 bases and J by 8 bases, with 15 bases left in between. The V gene's germline CDR1 is SGHRS and CDR2 YFSETQ. The CDR3 is made up of 15 amino acids. The CDR3 is CASSLGWAGDDEQFF. DNA of the CDR3: TGCGCCAGCAGCTTGGGGTGGGCGGGTGACGATGAGCAGTTCTTC.

The chain joins TRBV19 to TRBJ2-7, with 7 bases lining up with TRBD1. This CDR3 has 15 residues. J gave up 3 bases and V 1 base, and 6 bases lay outside the gene matches. Germline V gene sequence: CDR1 LNHDA, CDR2 SQIVND (reference sequence). The DNA for the CDR3 is TGTGCCAGTAGTATAGCGCCAGGGGGATTCTACGAGCAGTACTTC. Translated: CASSIAPGGFYEQYF.

This chain uses TRBV21-1 with TRBJ2-7; the table's TRBD1 call for D was not verified on the DNA. TRBV21-1 is listed as a pseudogene. The CDR3 spans 17 residues. The CDR3 coding sequence is TGTGCCAGCCCCAAACTGGCCCGGGACAGGGGGCCGGGCGAGCAGTACTTC. Protein product: CASPKLARDRGPGEQYF.

The chain joins TRBV29-1 to TRBJ2-3; 9 bases are a match to TRBD1. The CDR3 covers 14 residues. The trim removed 7 bases at V and 1 base at J, leaving 6 bases unmatched. Per the germline V gene, CDR1 is SQVTM and CDR2 is ANQGSEA. CDR3 loop: CSASGQGGTDTQYF. CDR3 in DNA: TGCAGCGCTTCGGGACAGGGAGGCACAGATACGCAGTATTTT.

This rearrangement joins TRBV7-8 to TRBJ2-5, with TRBD2 matching over 8 bases. Trimming at V came to 5 bases and at J to 4 bases, leaving 12 bases not matched to a gene. The germline CDR1 and CDR2 sequences are SGHVS and FQNEAQ. CDR3 length: 16 residues. The CDR3 loop reads CASSPKAGVSRETQYF. CDR3 DNA: TGTGCCAGCAGCCCAAAAGCGGGAGTTAGTCGAGAGACCCAGTACTTC.

The chain combines TRBV5-1 with TRBJ1-4; D perhaps matches TRBD1 (6 bases). V was cut by 3 bases and J by 5 bases, with 11 bases left in between. Germline CDR1 is SGHRS and CDR2 is YFSETQ. This CDR3 contains 14 residues. For the CDR3, the DNA is TGCGCCAGCAGCTCCGGGACACCCAATGAAAAACTGTTTTTT. Protein product: CASSSGTPNEKLFF.

This chain uses TRBV19 with TRBJ2-7; the match to TRBD2 covers 13 bases. Germline CDR1 and CDR2: LNHDA and SQIVND (reference sequence). J lost 6 bases, V lost 6 bases, and 8 bases had no gene match. This CDR3 has 15 amino acids. The CDR3 here is CASSLGLAGAGEQYF. In DNA, the CDR3 is TGTGCCAGTAGCCTCGGACTAGCGGGAGCCGGCGAGCAGTACTTC.

This clone was seen a single time. This rearrangement joins TRBV6-5 to TRBJ2-5, with 8 bases that match TRBD2. CDR3 length: 13 residues. Germline lookup yields CDR1 MNHEY and CDR2 SVGAGI. V lost 10 bases, J lost 4 bases, and 8 bases stayed unmatched. This CDR3 reads CATRGLAPETQYF. Here the CDR3 DNA reads TGTGCCACCCGCGGACTAGCCCCAGAGACCCAGTACTTC.

The chain joins TRBV7-9 to TRBJ1-2; D is perhaps TRBD1 (5 bases). CDR1 is SEHNR and CDR2 is FQNEAQ in the germline V gene (reference sequence). The CDR3 contains 15 residues. Deletions cut 5 bases from V and 6 bases from J, with 19 bases between. The CDR3 nucleotides read TGTGCCAGCAGCCCTCAACCCATAGGGGAAGATGGCTACACCTTC. It translates to CASSPQPIGEDGYTF.

The sample holds many counts of this clone. This sequence joins TRBV5-6 and TRBJ2-7; 7 bases match TRBD2. Unmatched junction bases numbered 7, after V lost 4 bases and J lost 3 bases. The CDR3 extends over 14 amino acids. The germline V gene encodes CDR1 SGHDT and CDR2 YYEEEE. As DNA, the CDR3 is TGTGCCAGCAGCGGGAGGGTTCCCCTCTACGAGCAGTACTTC. This gives the protein CASSGRVPLYEQYF.

The V call is TRBV5-5, the J call TRBJ2-5; D is perhaps TRBD2 (7 bases). The last part of the DNA fits TRBJ2-7 better; the J call may be wrong. The CDR3 is 15 residues long. Germline assignment: CDR1 SGHKS and CDR2 YYEKEE (reference sequence). CDR3 bases: TGTGCCAGCAGGGGGGGGGCAGGTAGCTCCTACGAGCAGTACTTC. Its protein product is CASRGGAGSSYEQYF.

CDR3 loop: CASSYEDSRFF. The CDR3, as DNA: TGTGCCAGCAGCTACGAAGACTCCAGGTTCTTC. The genes are TRBV2 and TRBJ2-1; D unclear. Germline CDR1 is SNHLY and CDR2 is FYNNEI. The CDR3 extends over 11 amino acids. Trimming cost V 6 bases and J 15 bases, with 15 bases left between them.

The chain recombines TRBV14 with TRBJ2-1; 14 bases are shared with TRBD2. V dropped 2 bases and J dropped 6; count of bases not matched to a gene: 3. The CDR3 has 16 residues. Germline-derived CDR1 and CDR2 are SGHDN and FVKESK. CDR3 loop: CASSQPGTSGSNEQFF. As DNA, the CDR3 is TGTGCCAGCAGCCAACCGGGGACTAGCGGGAGCAATGAGCAGTTCTTC.

The chain uses TRBV5-1 and TRBJ2-1; 7 positions match TRBD2. V gave up 0 bases and J gave up 7 bases; unmatched junction bases: 1. The CDR3 has 13 amino acids. The germline CDR1 and CDR2 sequences are SGHRS and YFSETQ. CDR3 sequence reads: CASSLGEGNEQFF. The CDR3 DNA is TGCGCCAGCAGCTTGGGGGAGGGTAATGAGCAGTTCTTC.

Comment on this clone: One junction end disagrees with the germline gene, perhaps due to a read error. V gene TRBV13 combines with J gene TRBJ1-3; D remains unclear. The length of the CDR3 is 16 residues. Germline V lookup: CDR1 PRHDT, CDR2 FYEKMQ (reference sequence). CDR3 in amino acids: CASSLVGDYSGNAIYF. The DNA of the CDR3 is TGTGCCAGCAGCTTAGTGGGAGACTACTCTGGAAACGCCATATATTTT.

The chain combines TRBV14 with TRBJ2-1; TRBD2 is a possible D gene (5 bases). Germline CDR1 SGHDN, CDR2 FVKESK. The CDR3 has 13 residues. V was cut by 2 bases and J by 8 bases, with 10 bases left in between. In DNA form, the CDR3 reads TGTGCCAGCAGCCAATCCGGGGATGATGAGCAGTTCTTC. Amino acid sequence: CASSQSGDDEQFF. Using reference TRBV14 and TRBJ2-1 for the parts outside the CDR3, the full variable domain is EAGVTQFPSHSVIEKGQTVTLRCDPISGHDNLYWYRRVMGKEIKFLLHFVKESKQDESGMPNNRFLAERTGGTYSTLKVQPAELEDSGVYFCASSQSGDDEQFFGPGTRLTVL.

This clone was recorded a few times. This sequence joins TRBV4-3 and TRBJ1-6; D may be TRBD1 (6 bases). CDR3 size: 17 residues. Germline V gene data show CDR1 as LGHNA and CDR2 as YSLEER. V was cut by 0 bases and J by 10 bases, with 19 bases left in between. The CDR3 DNA sequence: TGCGCCAGCAGCCAAGAGGGGGAGGGGGGCAGAATCTCACCCCTCCACTTT. Protein: CASSQEGEGGRISPLHF.

The chain joins TRBV5-1 to TRBJ1-2; the match to TRBD1 covers 8 bases. CDR1 is SGHRS and CDR2 is YFSETQ in the germline V gene. V trimming: 3 bases; J trimming: 8 bases; junction bases outside the gene matches: 15. CDR3 length equals 16 residues. Here the CDR3 DNA reads TGCGCCAGCAGCTGGAACCCAGGGGGCGCAGATAGCGGCTACACCTTC. Its translation: CASSWNPGGADSGYTF.

The chain uses TRBV5-1 and TRBJ2-7, with 10 bases fitting TRBD2. The germline V gene encodes CDR1 SGHRS and CDR2 YFSETQ. The CDR3 is 15 amino acids. J lost 2 bases, V lost 6 bases, and 8 bases had no gene match. This CDR3 reads CASKSSGGETYEQYF. CDR3 coding DNA: TGCGCCAGCAAGTCGAGCGGGGGGGAAACCTACGAGCAGTACTTC.

V gene TRBV18 combines with J gene TRBJ2-3, with TRBD1 as a possible D gene (6 bases). Germline CDR1 reads KGHSH; CDR2 reads LQKENI. The ends were cut back, 3 bases at V and 3 bases at J, with 16 bases in the middle. The CDR3 runs 16 residues. CDR3: CASSPFDERGTDTQYF. CDR3 DNA sequence: TGTGCCAGCTCACCGTTCGATGAGAGGGGGACAGATACGCAGTATTTT.

The chain combines TRBV2 with TRBJ2-2, with 9 bases aligning to TRBD2. CDR1 and CDR2 (germline): SNHLY, FYNNEI. CDR3 size: 14 residues. V shed 4 bases, J shed 4 bases, and the junction held 1 base outside the gene matches. The CDR3 DNA reads as TGTGCCAGCAGTGGACTAGCGGCCACCGGGGAGCTGTTTTTT. The encoded protein is CASSGLAATGELFF.

A remark on this clone: At one of its ends the junction is not consistent with the germline gene, which may arise from a read error. The CDR3 DNA is TGCGCCAGCAGCTTTAGATTCTCTGGGGCCAACGGCCTGACTTTC. Its protein product is CASSFRFSGANGLTF. The genes are TRBV5-1 and TRBJ2-6; a possible D gene is TRBD1 (5 bases). The CDR3 extends over 15 amino acids. Germline V gives CDR1 SGHRS, CDR2 YFSETQ.